This T cell receptor (beta chain) was recorded in a study of control samples from healthy donors and cancer patients. This CDR3 is built from 16 residues. With 0 bases removed from V and 0 bases from J, the gap between germline ends came to 11 bases. From germline, CDR1 is SGHRS and CDR2 YFSETQ. The repertoire was sequenced with immunoSEQ multiplex PCR; TCRdb's copy has only in-frame clones and lacks some. The repertoire holds 100,000 to 150,000 clones, with over 75% as singletons. This clone has only one observation. The receptor's source is a man between 18 and 35 years old in good health. Sequencing used blood. The chain employs TRBV5-1 and TRBJ2-3; D tentatively reads TRBD1 or TRBD2 (6 bases each). In nucleotides, the CDR3 is TGCGCCAGCAGCTTGGTGTTAGGGGGGAGCACAGATACGCAGTATTTT. It encodes CASSLVLGGSTDTQYF.